The subject of this entry is one T cell receptor (beta chain). This sample is drawn from a study of blood T cell repertoires in COVID-19. About the study: Acute-phase and convalescent COVID-19 samples originated in the United States, Italy and Spain. Nucleic acid was either cDNA or gDNA, and it came from T cells, B-cell-depleted T cells, or PBMCs.

In the original analysis: Nucleated cell counts were estimated from reference gene primer amplification. Method: immunoSEQ multiplex PCR; TCRdb's copy keeps in-frame clones and lacks some. V, J and clone size are taken as reported in that table, and D and trimming were inferred from the DNA itself. The repertoire holds over 200,000 clones, with about 90% as singletons. The sequencing input was peripheral blood. This receptor was taken from a man aged 35 to 55 with active or convalescent COVID-19.

This CDR3 reads CASSRQGSNYGYTF. DNA of the CDR3: TGTGCCAGTAGTCGACAGGGTTCCAACTATGGCTACACCTTC. This chain links TRBV19 with TRBJ1-2; 7 bases align to TRBD1. The germline CDR1 and CDR2 sequences are LNHDA and SQIVND (reference sequence). CDR3 length: 14 residues. V dropped 5 bases and J dropped 2; count of bases not matched to a gene: 5.